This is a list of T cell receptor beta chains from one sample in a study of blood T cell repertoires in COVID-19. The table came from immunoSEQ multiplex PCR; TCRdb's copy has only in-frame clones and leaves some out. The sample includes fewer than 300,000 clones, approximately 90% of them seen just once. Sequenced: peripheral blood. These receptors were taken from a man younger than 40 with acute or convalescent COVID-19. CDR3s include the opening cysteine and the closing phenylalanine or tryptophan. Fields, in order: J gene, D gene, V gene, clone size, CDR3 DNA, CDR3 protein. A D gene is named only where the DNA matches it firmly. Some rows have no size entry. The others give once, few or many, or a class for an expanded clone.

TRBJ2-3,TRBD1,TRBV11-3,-,TGTGCCAGCAGCTTGCGACAGGGGCTTACAGATACGCAGTATTTT,CASSLRQGLTDTQYF
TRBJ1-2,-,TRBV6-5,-,TGTGCCAGCAGTTACACAGGGCTATTTGGCTACACCTTC,CASSYTGLFGYTF
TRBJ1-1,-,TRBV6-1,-,TGTGCCAGCAGTGACGGACAGAACACTGAAGCTTTCTTT,CASSDGQNTEAFF
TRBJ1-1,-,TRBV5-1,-,TGCGCCAGCAGCTTGACAGGGATGAACACTGAAGCTTTCTTT,CASSLTGMNTEAFF
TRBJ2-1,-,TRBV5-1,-,TGCGCCAGCAGCTCTTCGGGCAATGAGCAGTTCTTC,CASSSSGNEQFF
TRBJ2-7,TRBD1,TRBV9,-,TGTGCCAGCAGCGTGACCGGGACAGGGTACGAGCAGTACTTC,CASSVTGTGYEQYF
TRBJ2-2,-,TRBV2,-,TGTGCCAGCAACCCAGGGAACACCGGGGAGCTGTTTTTT,CASNPGNTGELFF
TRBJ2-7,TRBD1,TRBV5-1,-,TGCGCCAGCACAAACACAGGGGGCTTCTCCTACGAGCAGTACTTC,CASTNTGGFSYEQYF
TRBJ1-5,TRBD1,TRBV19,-,TGTGCCAGTAGTGCGGGACAGGGGGCAGGACAGCCCCAGCATTTT,CASSAGQGAGQPQHF
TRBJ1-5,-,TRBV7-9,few,TGTGCCAGCAGCTTATACTATCAGCCCCAGCATTTT,CASSLYYQPQHF
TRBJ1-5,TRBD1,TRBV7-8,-,TGTGCCAGCAGCTTAAGGAGGGGGCCAAGCAATCAGCCCCAGCATTTT,CASSLRRGPSNQPQHF
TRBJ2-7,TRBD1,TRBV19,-,TGTGCCAGTAGCAATCCAGGACAGGGCGACTACGAGCAGTACTTC,CASSNPGQGDYEQYF
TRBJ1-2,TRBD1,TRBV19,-,TGTGCCAGTAGTATAGACCCGGGACAGAGAAACTATGGCTACACCTTC,CASSIDPGQRNYGYTF
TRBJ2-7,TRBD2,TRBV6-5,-,TGTGCCAGCAGCCGGACTAGCGGTTATATGGACGAGCAGTACTTC,CASSRTSGYMDEQYF
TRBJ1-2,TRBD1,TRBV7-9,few,TGTGCCAGCAGCCCATCCGGGGGCAGGGGGTGGAATTACACCTTC,CASSPSGGRGWNYTF
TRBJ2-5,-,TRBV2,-,TGTGCCAGCAGTGAACTCTGGCTAGTTGGAGAGACCCAGTACTTC,CASSELWLVGETQYF
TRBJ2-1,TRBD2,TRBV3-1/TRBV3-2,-,TGTGCCAGCAGCCAAGATCGGAATAGCGGGAGTCTTATTTATGAGCAGTTCTTC,CASSQDRNSGSLIYEQFF
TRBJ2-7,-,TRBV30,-,TGTGCCTGGAGTTCGGGACTGCAGGCCTACGAGCAGTACTTC,CAWSSGLQAYEQYF
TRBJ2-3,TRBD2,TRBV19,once,TGTGCCAGTAAGGGACTAGCGGCTAGCACAGATACGCAGTATTTT,CASKGLAASTDTQYF
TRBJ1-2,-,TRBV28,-,TGTGCCAGCAGTTGGGGGGGAGGGAGAGCTAACTATGGCTACACCTTC,CASSWGGGRANYGYTF
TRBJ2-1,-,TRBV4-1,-,TGCGCCAGCAGCCAAGAAGTACAGATACCCTACAATGAGCAGTTCTTC,CASSQEVQIPYNEQFF
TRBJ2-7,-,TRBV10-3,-,TGTGCCATCAGTGAACAGTTATCCTACGAGCAGTACTTC,CAISEQLSYEQYF